This passage covers 17 T cell receptor beta chains from one sample sequenced in a study of blood T cell repertoires in COVID-19. This table comes from immunoSEQ multiplex PCR, and its TCRdb copy is limited to in-frame clones, with some not included. The profile shows about 120,000 clones, 90% of them singletons. The sample consisted of peripheral blood. These receptors all stem from a human donor with active COVID-19. The donor label of this sample is uncertain.

J is TRBJ2-7 and V is TRBV28; possible D gene TRBD2, 6 bases. Trimming left V 7 bases short and J 3 bases short, with 19 bases between. The CDR3 covers 15 residues. CDR1 and CDR2 (germline): MDHEN, SYDVKM. The CDR3 reads CASNHDPGDHYEQYF. CDR3 sequence (DNA): TGTGCCAGCAACCACGATCCGGGGGATCACTACGAGCAGTACTTC.

The chain uses TRBV6-4 and TRBJ1-3; 7 positions match TRBD1. Per germline, CDR1 MRHNA and CDR2 SNTAGT. CDR3 size: 12 residues. After removal of 9 bases from V and 3 bases from J, the junction contained 2 bases not matched to a gene. The CDR3 nucleotides read TGTGCCAGAGGGACAGATGGAAACACCATATATTTT. It encodes CARGTDGNTIYF.

The CDR3 coding sequence is TGTGCCAGCAGTTCCCTTGGGGCTGCCGCCTCCTATGGCTACACCTTC. This sequence encodes CASSSLGAAASYGYTF. The J gene is TRBJ1-2, the V gene TRBV28; D is perhaps TRBD1 (5 bases). The V gene lost 4 bases and the J gene lost 4 bases, with 19 bases spanning the gap. Germline lookup yields CDR1 MDHEN and CDR2 SYDVKM. The CDR3 is 16 amino acids.

This clone was counted a single time. DNA for the CDR3: TGTGCCAGTAGTTCCCTCCCACCCGGGACAGGGTTCAACAATGAGCAGTTCTTC. Translating gives CASSSLPPGTGFNNEQFF. V gene TRBV19 combines with J gene TRBJ2-1, with TRBD1 matching over 9 bases. The junction had 16 bases not matched to a gene; V was cut back by 5 bases and J by 5 bases. The CDR3 runs to 18 residues. Germline lookup yields CDR1 LNHDA and CDR2 SQIVND (reference sequence). Together with reference TRBV19 and TRBJ2-1, the CDR3 gives the full variable domain: DGGITQSPKYLFRKEGQNVTLSCEQNLNHDAMYWYRQDPGQGLRLIYYSQIVNDFQKGDIAEGYSVSREKKESFPLTVTSAQKNPTAFYLCASSSLPPGTGFNNEQFFGPGTRLTVL.

The chain has TRBV7-2 and TRBJ2-5; D remains ambiguous. Germline V gene data show CDR1 as SGHTA and CDR2 as FQGNSA. V was shortened by 1 base and J by 0 bases, with 3 bases between the two germline ends. This CDR3 is 13 amino acids long. CDR3 coding DNA: TGTGCCAGCAGCTTAGACAACCAAGAGACCCAGTACTTC. Amino acids: CASSLDNQETQYF. The full variable domain, its missing parts supplied by reference TRBV7-2 and TRBJ2-5, is GAGVSQSPSNKVTEKGKDVELRCDPISGHTALYWYRQSLGQGLEFLIYFQGNSAPDKSGLPSDRFSAERTGGSVSTLTIQRTQQEDSAVYLCASSLDNQETQYFGPGTRLLVL.

The chain joins TRBV27 to TRBJ2-3; D gene uncertain. Germline V lookup: CDR1 MNHEY, CDR2 SMNVEV (reference sequence). The CDR3 contains 13 residues. V dropped 8 bases and J dropped 2 bases, with 11 bases sitting between them. The CDR3 loop is CASFLSHTDTQYF. CDR3 bases: TGTGCCAGCTTCCTCTCACACACAGATACGCAGTATTTT.

The gene calls are TRBV9 and TRBJ2-3, with TRBD2 matching 7 bases. The V gene's germline CDR1 is SGDLS and CDR2 YYNGEE. J was trimmed by 0 bases and V by 7 bases; bases with no gene match: 11. This CDR3 comprises 16 residues. The CDR3 DNA sequence: TGTGCCAGCCAACCAGCGGGGATGACTAGCACAGATACGCAGTATTTT. Amino acid sequence: CASQPAGMTSTDTQYF.

This sequence joins TRBV5-5 and TRBJ1-4; TRBD1 aligns across 10 bases. V lost 0 bases to trimming and J lost 8 bases; unmatched junction nucleotides: 7. Germline CDR1 reads SGHKS; CDR2 reads YYEKEE (reference sequence). This CDR3 region has 16 residues. The CDR3 sequence: CASSLGLGTGEEKLFF. CDR3 nucleotides: TGTGCCAGCAGCTTGGGCCTCGGGACAGGGGAGGAAAAACTGTTTTTT.

V usage is TRBV7-9 and J usage is TRBJ2-4, with 7 bases matching TRBD1. The CDR3 is 15 amino acids. Germline loops: CDR1 SEHNR, CDR2 FQNEAQ (reference sequence). J gave up 3 bases and V 1 base, and 3 bases lay outside the gene matches. CDR3 sequence reads: CASSLEAGGKNIQYF. CDR3 DNA: TGTGCCAGCAGCTTAGAGGCAGGGGGCAAAAACATTCAGTACTTC. Full variable domain (rest looked up from reference TRBV7-9 and TRBJ2-4): DTGVSQNPRHKITKRGQNVTFRCDPISEHNRLYWYRQTLGQGPEFLTYFQNEAQLEKSRLLSDRFSAERPKGSFSTLEIQRTEQGDSAMYLCASSLEAGGKNIQYFGAGTRLSVL.

In its sample, this clone was seen a few times. The chain recombines TRBV7-9 with TRBJ2-5; TRBD2 is a possible D gene (5 bases). The length of the CDR3 is 15 residues. Trimming removed 0 bases at V and 1 base at J, with 9 bases between. Per the germline V gene, CDR1 is SEHNR and CDR2 is FQNEAQ (reference sequence). Written as DNA, the CDR3 is TGTGCCAGCAGCTTAGCTTCAGGACTCCAAGAGACCCAGTACTTC. Translating it yields CASSLASGLQETQYF.

The V call is TRBV2, the J call TRBJ1-6, with D maybe TRBD1 (6 bases). CDR3 length: 14 amino acids. Germline V CDR1 and CDR2: SNHLY, FYNNEI. Between the trimmed V and J ends, which lost 5 bases and 5 bases, there was a span of 10 bases. The CDR3 loop is CASSLDRNNSPLHF. In DNA form, the CDR3 reads TGTGCCAGCAGTCTCGACAGGAATAATTCACCCCTCCACTTT.

This chain links TRBV27 with TRBJ1-4; D perhaps matches TRBD1 (6 bases). The V gene's germline CDR1 is MNHEY and CDR2 SMNVEV (reference sequence). V lost 5 bases and J 4 bases, leaving 14 bases between the germline ends. The CDR3 is made up of 15 amino acids. CDR3 DNA sequence: TGTGCCAGCAGTAAACACAGGGAAATTAATGAAAAACTGTTTTTT. Residues: CASSKHREINEKLFF.

This rearrangement joins TRBV19 to TRBJ1-5; 7 bases agree with TRBD1. CDR3 length equals 13 residues. V lost 6 bases to trimming and J lost 6 bases; unmatched junction nucleotides: 5. Germline CDR1 is LNHDA and CDR2 is SQIVND (reference sequence). CDR3 residues: CASRDREVQPQHF. Here the CDR3 DNA reads TGTGCCAGTAGAGACAGGGAGGTTCAGCCCCAGCATTTT.

V gene TRBV5-6 combines with J gene TRBJ2-7; 8 bases map to TRBD1. Germline CDR1 and CDR2: SGHDT and YYEEEE. CDR3 length: 15 amino acids. Unmatched junction bases numbered 13, after V lost 5 bases and J lost 6 bases. This CDR3 is CASSYAGGSPGEQYF. CDR3 nucleotides: TGTGCCAGCAGTTATGCAGGGGGCTCCCCGGGCGAGCAGTACTTC. Based on the CDR3 plus reference TRBV5-6 and TRBJ2-7, the full variable domain is DAGVTQSPTHLIKTRGQQVTLRCSPKSGHDTVSWYQQALGQGPQFIFQYYEEEERQRGNFPDRFSGHQFPNYSSELNVNALLLGDSALYLCASSYAGGSPGEQYFGPGTRLTVT.

V gene TRBV7-2 combines with J gene TRBJ1-2; D ambiguous. Germline V gene sequence: CDR1 SGHTA, CDR2 FQGNSA. This CDR3 has 17 amino acids. Trimming cost V 0 bases and J 5 bases, with 19 bases left between them. The CDR3 region is CASSLAPNTEGRYGYTF. CDR3 sequence (DNA): TGTGCCAGCAGCTTAGCCCCGAACACAGAGGGTCGGTATGGCTACACCTTC.

The chain links TRBV5-1 to TRBJ1-4, with TRBD1 identical over 7 bases. The junction had 6 bases not matched to a gene; V was cut back by 1 base and J by 0 bases. Germline loops: CDR1 SGHRS, CDR2 YFSETQ. The CDR3 length is 17 residues. CDR3 DNA sequence: TGCGCCAGCAGCTTGCATGGGACAGCCTCAACTAATGAAAAACTGTTTTTT. Residues: CASSLHGTASTNEKLFF.

This chain links TRBV5-6 with TRBJ2-2; TRBD1 is a possible D gene (5 bases). V lost 4 bases and J lost 3, with 10 bases in between. CDR3 size: 14 residues. The germline CDR1 and CDR2 sequences are SGHDT and YYEEEE. This CDR3 reads CASSRIGDTGELFF. The DNA for the CDR3 is TGTGCCAGCAGCCGGATAGGGGACACCGGGGAGCTGTTTTTT.